Below are 5 T cell receptor beta chains sequenced from a single sample in a study of cytomegalovirus exposure and HLA in healthy donors (dated by TCRdb to 2016 to 2017). The method was the immunoSEQ multiplex PCR assay. For the multiplex PCR, a mixture combining 60 forward primers for TCR Vbeta segments and 13 reverse primers for TCR Jbeta segments was used. The immuneACCESS repertoire file appears here via TCRdb, limited to in-frame rearrangements. These files lack a portion of the clones; in checked studies, under half of the deficit traces to unresolved V genes, and the cause of the others is not known. The sample table holds 140,000 to 150,000 clones, of which 80% to 85% were seen once. Around 3.7% of the sample is held by the ten biggest clonotypes. The sequenced sample was PBMCs. The receptors here all came from a male donor in good health and CMV-seronegative.

The chain joins TRBV9 to TRBJ2-1; tentatively, D is TRBD1 (5 bases). Germline-derived CDR1 and CDR2 are SGDLS and YYNGEE. The V end was cut by 0 bases, the J end by 7 bases, with 11 bases between. The CDR3 contains 14 residues. Written as DNA, the CDR3 is TGTGCCAGCAGCGTAGGGCAGGGTTGGAATGAGCAGTTCTTC. It is translated as CASSVGQGWNEQFF.

This chain joins TRBV5-1 and TRBJ2-1, with TRBD2 matching 9 bases. The length of the CDR3 is 17 residues. J lost 6 bases, V lost 1 base, and 11 bases had no gene match. Germline V gives CDR1 SGHRS, CDR2 YFSETQ. For the CDR3, the DNA is TGCGCCAGCAGCTTGTTTATCGGGGTTAGCGGGAGCAATGAGCAGTTCTTC. This sequence encodes CASSLFIGVSGSNEQFF.

The chain is built from TRBV20-1 and TRBJ2-1; D perhaps matches TRBD2 (6 bases). There are 11 residues in the CDR3. Trimming took 8 bases from V and 3 from J, leaving 8 bases between them. Germline loops: CDR1 DFQATT, CDR2 SNEGSKA (reference sequence). CDR3 amino acids: CSLDYYNEQFF. Written as DNA, the CDR3 is TGCAGTTTGGACTACTACAATGAGCAGTTCTTC.

A few counts support this clone. The chain employs TRBV7-2 and TRBJ1-2; TRBD1 aligns across 12 bases. This CDR3 is 14 amino acids long. Germline CDR1 SGHTA, CDR2 FQGNSA. V dropped 3 bases and J dropped 7; count of bases not matched to a gene: 3. The CDR3 region is CASSLGQGAGGYTF. The DNA for the CDR3 is TGTGCCAGCAGCTTGGGACAGGGGGCCGGTGGCTACACCTTC. The full variable domain, in which reference TRBV7-2 and TRBJ1-2 provide the parts outside the CDR3, is GAGVSQSPSNKVTEKGKDVELRCDPISGHTALYWYRQSLGQGLEFLIYFQGNSAPDKSGLPSDRFSAERTGGSVSTLTIQRTQQEDSAVYLCASSLGQGAGGYTFGSGTRLTVV.

J is TRBJ2-1 and V is TRBV19; 9 nucleotides match TRBD1. Looked up from germline, CDR1 is LNHDA and CDR2 is SQIVND (reference sequence). The CDR3 is made up of 15 amino acids. V dropped 3 bases and J dropped 2; count of bases not matched to a gene: 2. CDR3 sequence (DNA): TGTGCCAGTAGTATGGGACAGGGTGCCTACAATGAGCAGTTCTTC. Translation: CASSMGQGAYNEQFF.